This TCR beta chain came from a study of regulatory T cells in long-lasting Graves disease. HTBI primers from iRepertoire and Arm-PCR of CDR3 regions yielded the TCR beta libraries. TCRdb ran MiXCR on the multiplex PCR reads and lists one entry per CDR3 protein. The sample lists 400,000 to 600,000 distinct CDR3 sequences; 20% to 25% were seen once. Deletions cut 10 bases from V and 9 bases from J, with 31 bases between. This CDR3 has 17 residues. CDR1 MDHEN and CDR2 SYDVKM come from the germline V gene. Time point of the sample: persistent/refractory GD, antithyroid drugs over 5 years with positive TRAb. Extracted PBMC RNA gave rise to the TCR library. Xi'an, China, was home to the endocrinology department that provided patients.

Source: peripheral blood mononuclear cells (PBMCs), taken when the disease was refractory, from a patient treated with antithyroid drugs. The receptor's source is a female donor with Graves disease. The chain links TRBV28 to TRBJ2-1, with TRBD2 as a possible D gene (6 bases). The CDR3 DNA is TGTGCCATCTCAAGTACTAGTGGTGGGTCTAGCGTTACTGAGCAGTTCTTC. Translating gives CAISSTSGGSSVTEQFF.